This paragraph covers one T cell receptor beta chain sequence. The CDR3 runs to 18 residues. Trimming took 2 bases from V and 4 from J; bases not matched to a gene: 11. Germline CDR1 reads KGHSH; CDR2 reads LQKENI. These data originate in a study of blood T cell repertoires in COVID-19. In the study overall: The United States, Italy and Spain supplied acute and convalescent COVID-19 samples.

In the original processing: Reference gene primer amplification gave estimated nucleated cell counts. Clones were read by immunoSEQ multiplex PCR, and TCRdb kept only the in-frame ones, dropping some. V, J and clone size are taken as reported in that table, and D and trimming were inferred from the DNA itself. Altogether roughly 140,000 clones are present, roughly 80% being singletons, with the ten largest covering over 7%. This TCR was recovered from a man aged 45-65 years with active or convalescent COVID-19. The material sequenced was peripheral blood. The chain links TRBV18 to TRBJ2-7, with 13 bases matching TRBD2. As DNA, the CDR3 is TGTGCCAGCTCACCATTAGGGACTAGCGGGAAGGCTAGTTACGAGCAGTACTTC. As protein: CASSPLGTSGKASYEQYF.